This note documents a single TCR beta chain sequence. The sample holds one count of this clone. It has no known antigen specificity. Base qualities are missing; no much larger clone stands one base away. This sample was included in a study of blood T cell repertoires in COVID-19 (TCRdb year 2020). Background on the whole study: The collaborator samples originated in the United States, Italy and Spain and spanned the acute and convalescent phases of COVID-19. The prospective study material was composed of cDNA or gDNA derived from T cells, B-cell-depleted T cells, or PBMCs. The dataset comprised deeply sampled blood TCRbeta repertoires from subjects exposed to, actively infected with, or recovered from COVID-19. The repertoires were made available in a free public database intended to serve as a resource for research on the immune response to SARS-CoV-2. Samples came from the ongoing ImmuneRACE study (first 160 participants) plus 1,254 subjects from 6 global collaborators. Sample metadata almost always included a de-identified subject ID, COVID-19 status, age in years and sex. Where available, HLA class I and class II types were obtained from metadata supplied by the sample provider rather than from assay-based typing. What the study reported, not specific to this receptor: How much clinical and demographic metadata was included differed by source and by participant, and the metadata was provided uncurated.

Each collaborating institution followed its own protocols to collect whole blood in K2EDTA tubes. For TCRbeta analysis, collaborators shipped samples in one of three forms: frozen whole blood, isolated PBMCs, or DNA extracted from either of those sample types. TCRbeta CDR3 regions were amplified from genomic DNA by means of the immunoSEQ Assay, a bias-controlled multiplex PCR. Per the original workflow: Within the assay, amplification of reference gene primers was used to estimate how many nucleated cells each sample contained. Sequence reads were collapsed and filtered to measure the absolute abundance of every unique TCRbeta CDR3 rearrangement. Productive Simpson clonality was computed per sample as the square root of Simpson's diversity index over productive rearrangements. TCRdb took this table from immuneACCESS and kept in-frame rearrangements with V and J called. Such tables lack part of the clones; where checked against another copy, unresolved V genes explain under half of the gap, and the rest is unexplained. From that table come the V and J calls and clone size; the DNA was used to work out D and trimming. The sample yields 200,000 to 300,000 clones; about 85% were counted once. Of the sample, 4.2% is held by the ten largest clones.

The receptor was derived from a man aged 55-75 years with acute or convalescent COVID-19. Material: peripheral blood.

The CDR3 reads CASSEHSLSYEQYF. In nucleotides, the sequence is TGTGCCAGCAGTGAACATAGTCTATCCTACGAGCAGTACTTC. The rearranged segments are TRBV6-1 and TRBJ2-7; the D gene cannot be named for sure. Inclusive of the bounding cysteine and phenylalanine, the CDR3 is 14 residues long. Only CDR3 DNA remains: 42 bases, in frame from the first base. The germline V gene sets CDR1 to MNHNS and CDR2 to SASEGT. Relative to germline, V is 2 bases shorter and J is 1 base shorter, with 9 bases between their ends.